A selection of T cell receptor beta chains follows, all from one sample in a study of T cells in Graves' hyperthyroidism and ophthalmopathy. One entry per CDR3 protein results from TCRdb running MiXCR on the multiplex PCR reads. The sample shows hundreds of thousands of distinct CDR3 sequences, roughly 25% of them seen only once. Sequenced: blood. These receptors were collected from a woman in her twenties or thirties with Graves' ophthalmopathy. CDR3s include the opening cysteine and the closing phenylalanine or tryptophan. The D gene is left open where the match is weak. Some rows have no size entry. The others give once, few or many, or a class for an expanded clone.

cdr3_nt,cdr3_aa,d_call,v_call,j_call,cdr3_length,clone_size
TGCGCCAGCAGCTATCAAACAGGGATCACTAACTATGGCTACACCTTC,CASSYQTGITNYGYTF,NA,TRBV5-1,TRBJ1-2,16,few
TGTGCCAGCAAGGACAGGTTGGGATCCGGCAATCAGCCCCAGCATTTT,CASKDRLGSGNQPQHF,TRBD1,TRBV12-3/TRBV12-4,TRBJ1-5,16,many
TGTGCCAGCAGATATCTTCCAGGGGGTTCCTATGGCTACACCTTC,CASRYLPGGSYGYTF,TRBD1,TRBV6-5,TRBJ1-2,15,many
TGTGCCAGCAGTTGGGACGGTAATCAGCCCCAGCATTTT,CASSWDGNQPQHF,NA,TRBV27,TRBJ1-5,13,many
TGTGCCAGCAGACTCTTTGCTTCGGGCAATCAGCCCCAGCATTTT,CASRLFASGNQPQHF,NA,TRBV6-1,TRBJ1-5,15,many
TGTGCCAGCAGTTACGGCAGGAGCAATCAGCCCCAGCATTTT,CASSYGRSNQPQHF,NA,TRBV6-5,TRBJ1-5,14,many
TGCGCCAGCAGCTTGGATTTTCGGGGTAGTGAAGCTTTCTTT,CASSLDFRGSEAFF,NA,TRBV5-1,TRBJ1-1,14,few
TGCAGTGCTAGAGATCCCAGGGGGCAACAGCCCCAGCATTTT,CSARDPRGQQPQHF,TRBD1,TRBV20-1,TRBJ1-5,14,many
TGTGCCAGCAATGTTGACAGGGCTGGAAACACCATATATTTT,CASNVDRAGNTIYF,TRBD1,TRBV2,TRBJ1-3,14,NA
TGTGCCAGCAGGTCACCGGGACAGTATCTCTACGAGCAGTACTTC,CASRSPGQYLYEQYF,TRBD1,TRBV7-2,TRBJ2-7,15,many
TGTGCCAGCAGTTACTCCGGGACAGGGGCCTATGGCTACACCTTC,CASSYSGTGAYGYTF,TRBD1,TRBV6-5,TRBJ1-2,15,NA
TGCAGTGCTGTGGAAGTGGAGGCTGAGGACTATGGCTACACCTTC,CSAVEVEAEDYGYTF,NA,TRBV20-1,TRBJ1-2,15,many
TGCAGCGTTGTGGGGGGTACCCAAATCTACGAGCAGTACTTC,CSVVGGTQIYEQYF,NA,TRBV29-1,TRBJ2-7,14,once
TGTGCCGGTTGGGGAGGGGGCATGGAGACCCAGTACTTC,CAGWGGGMETQYF,NA,TRBV30,TRBJ2-5,13,once
TGTGCCAGCAGCCACACTAGCGGGGGTTTGTCGTCGGAGACCCAGTACTTC,CASSHTSGGLSSETQYF,TRBD2,TRBV11-1,TRBJ2-5,17,NA
TGCAGCGCCGACAGGGGGAACACTGAAGCTTTCTTT,CSADRGNTEAFF,TRBD1,TRBV29-1,TRBJ1-1,12,many
TGTGCCAGTAGTACCCCCGGCGGTCTGGACGGCTACACCTTC,CASSTPGGLDGYTF,NA,TRBV19,TRBJ1-2,14,many